This T cell receptor (beta chain) was recorded in a study of shared clonotypes between healthy human individuals. Assay used: immunoSEQ multiplex PCR; TCRdb lists only in-frame clones, some missing. The table has some 480,000 clones, 79% seen once; the top ten hold roughly 12%. V dropped 5 bases and J dropped 4 bases, with 11 bases sitting between them. This CDR3 comprises 13 residues. The V gene's germline CDR1 is MDHEN and CDR2 SYDVKM. Sequenced material: PBMCs. The chain is built from TRBV28 and TRBJ1-2; no firm D call. The source is a woman in her thirties or forties in good health. Some clones in this sample may be carry-over from other donors' samples. CDR3 DNA sequence: TGTGCCAGCAGTCCCGGACTCCTCTATGGCTACACCTTC. Amino acids: CASSPGLLYGYTF.